This T cell receptor (beta chain) is drawn from a study of blood T cell repertoires in COVID-19. Study in general: Nucleic acid was either cDNA or gDNA, and it came from T cells, B-cell-depleted T cells, or PBMCs.

The table lists this clone with a few counts. Assay: immunoSEQ multiplex PCR; the TCRdb copy retains only in-frame clones and omits some. Of 77,000 or so clones in the sample, 75% to 85% are singletons; the top ten hold around 5.6%. The specimen sequenced was peripheral blood. The receptor was isolated from an older woman with acute or convalescent COVID-19.

CDR3 in DNA: TGTGCCAGCAGCGTAGGGGCGGAGGGGGCTGCTGGCTACACCTTC. Translation gives CASSVGAEGAAGYTF. The chain recombines TRBV9 with TRBJ1-2; 7 nucleotides agree with TRBD1. CDR1 is SGDLS and CDR2 is YYNGEE in the germline V gene. V shed 0 bases and J 7 bases; nucleotides not matched to a gene: 9. This CDR3 spans 15 amino acids. Based on the CDR3 plus reference TRBV9 and TRBJ1-2, the full variable domain is DSGVTQTPKHLITATGQRVTLRCSPRSGDLSVYWYQQSLDQGLQFLIQYYNGEERAKGNILERFSAQQFPDLHSELNLSSLELGDSALYFCASSVGAEGAAGYTFGSGTRLTVV.